The clone carrying this T cell receptor beta chain was seen a handful of times. This sample is drawn from a study of human T cells and chemical hapten exposure. Trimming removed 0 bases from V and 5 bases from J; junction bases left unmatched: 7. The germline gives CDR1 DFQATT, CDR2 SNEGSKA (reference sequence). The length of the CDR3 is 15 residues. Time point indicated: patch test 3, about 24 weeks after DPC sensitization. Treatment given: therapeutic diphenylcyclopropenone sensitization with weekly scalp DPC. One entry per CDR3 protein, called by TCRdb with MiXCR from the RACE reads. The data hold about 97,000 distinct CDR3 sequences, with 25% to 35% observed a single time.

This TCR was sampled from a man aged 40-49 years with alopecia areata. Some clones in this sample may be carry-over from other donors' samples. The specimen comprised whole blood, sampled in connection with sensitization to the hapten diphenylcyclopropenone (DPC). The chain links TRBV20-1 to TRBJ2-3; the match to TRBD2 covers 8 bases. The CDR3 protein is CSARDPAGGVDTQYF. The CDR3 DNA is TGCAGTGCTAGAGATCCGGCGGGAGGAGTAGATACGCAGTATTTT.